This T cell receptor beta chain emerged from a study of Graves' ophthalmopathy and Graves' hyperthyroidism. The study, taken as a whole, reports: Blood also carried most expanded thyroid clonotypes exceeding 0.001 frequency.

Amplified material comprised TCR beta CDR3 regions derived from RNA transcripts. HTBI-primed first-round RT-PCR preceded second-round multiplex PCR. TCRdb independently ran MiXCR on the multiplex PCR reads; one entry per CDR3 protein. The table includes around 1,000,000 distinct CDR3 sequences, about 38% detected once. The V gene's germline CDR1 is MNHNY and CDR2 SVGAGI (reference sequence). This CDR3 region has 17 residues. The J segment lost 0 bases and the V segment lost 2 bases, leaving 9 bases of the junction unmatched. This clonotype was detected a few times. The antigen remains undetermined. Establishment of the diagnosis relied upon clinical symptoms, serum thyroxine, TRAb, thyroid ultrasound and orbital computed tomography.

The TCR originated in an adult man with Graves' hyperthyroidism. The chain uses TRBV6-6 and TRBJ2-5; 7 nucleotides match TRBD2. Sample: peripheral blood or thyroid tissue (not recorded which). The CDR3 sequence is CASSYDTRGRYQETQYF. The CDR3 DNA reads as TGTGCCAGCAGTTACGACACGCGCGGGAGATACCAAGAGACCCAGTACTTC.